This T cell receptor (beta chain) was profiled in a study of blood T cell repertoires in COVID-19. About the research overall: The cDNA or gDNA used as material had been derived from T cells, B-cell-depleted T cells, or PBMCs.

In germline, CDR1 is LGHDT, CDR2 YNNKEL (reference sequence). V was pared by 3 bases and J by 4 bases, with 16 bases between. CDR3 length equals 16 residues. Original methodology: Reference gene primer amplification gave estimated nucleated cell counts. The repertoire was sequenced with immunoSEQ multiplex PCR; TCRdb's copy has only in-frame clones and lacks some. V, J and clone size are those of that table, while D and trimming were read from the DNA. The sample lists about 120,000 clones; about 74% were seen once. The TCR sequence derives from a man aged 55 to 70 with acute or convalescent COVID-19. This chain joins TRBV3-1 (or the pseudogene TRBV3-2) and TRBJ1-3; D might be TRBD1 (5 bases). Sequencing input: peripheral blood. The CDR3 protein is CASSHVGGIPGNTIYF. CDR3 coding DNA: TGTGCCAGCAGCCATGTGGGGGGGATTCCGGGAAACACCATATATTTT.